This T cell receptor (beta chain) derives from a study of blood T cell repertoires in COVID-19. The CDR3 has 11 residues. V was shortened by 2 bases and J by 12 bases, with 7 bases between the two germline ends. CDR1 MNHEY and CDR2 SVGAGI come from the germline V gene. Repertoires were generated with immunoSEQ multiplex PCR, while TCRdb's copy carries only in-frame clones and drops some. The sample consists of 95,000 to 120,000 clones, about 85% of them appearing once. The receptor was isolated from a human donor in a cohort sampled during active COVID-19. The sample taken for sequencing was peripheral blood. The chain employs TRBV6-5 and TRBJ2-2; tentative D call: TRBD2 (5 bases). The chain's CDR3 is CASSYRGKLFF. In DNA form, the CDR3 reads TGTGCCAGCAGTTACCGAGGGAAGCTGTTTTTT.